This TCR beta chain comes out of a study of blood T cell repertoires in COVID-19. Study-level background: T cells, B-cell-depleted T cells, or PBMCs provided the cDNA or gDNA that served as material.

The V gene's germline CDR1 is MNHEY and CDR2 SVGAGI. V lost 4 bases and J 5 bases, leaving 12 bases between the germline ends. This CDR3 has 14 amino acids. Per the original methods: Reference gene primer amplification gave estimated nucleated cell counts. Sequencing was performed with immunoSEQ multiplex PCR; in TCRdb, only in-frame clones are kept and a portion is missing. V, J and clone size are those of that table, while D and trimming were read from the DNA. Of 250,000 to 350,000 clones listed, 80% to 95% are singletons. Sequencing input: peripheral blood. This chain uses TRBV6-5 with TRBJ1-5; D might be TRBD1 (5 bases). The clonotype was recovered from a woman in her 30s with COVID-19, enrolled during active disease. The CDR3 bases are TGTGCCAGCAGTTTTCAGGGTTGGGATCAGCCCCAGCATTTT. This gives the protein CASSFQGWDQPQHF.